A single sample is the source of the 22 T cell receptor beta chains below, sequenced in a study of T-cell memory formation after mild COVID-19. TCRdb reanalysed the 5' RACE reads using MiXCR and keeps one entry per CDR3 protein. This table holds around 320,000 distinct CDR3 sequences, 25% to 30% found once. Sequencing was done on a sample of PBMCs or a T cell subset sorted from them (not recorded which). These receptors originate from an adult woman who had mild COVID-19 (a few samples of this study predate the infection). Cell type and time point are not known.

The rearrangement uses TRBV20-1 and TRBJ2-1; 10 bases align to TRBD2. The CDR3 is 16 amino acids. The germline CDR1 and CDR2 sequences are DFQATT and SNEGSKA (reference sequence). V trimming: 0 bases; J trimming: 3 bases; junction bases outside the gene matches: 5. The CDR3 DNA reads as TGCAGTGCTAGAGACCCGTTAGCGGGAGGCTACAATGAGCAGTTCTTC. Translating it yields CSARDPLAGGYNEQFF.

CDR3 nucleotides: TGTGCCAGCCGAGGGACAACCGGGGAGCTGTTTTTT. Residues: CASRGTTGELFF. V gene TRBV7-9 combines with J gene TRBJ2-2; maybe TRBD1 (6 bases). The CDR3 is 12 amino acids. Germline CDR1 is SEHNR and CDR2 is FQNEAQ (reference sequence). Trimming removed 8 bases at V and 5 bases at J, with 9 bases between.

This clonotype was counted once. Lacking the conserved final phenylalanine or tryptophan, this CDR3 likely reflects a read error. The chain has TRBV6-5 and TRBJ2-1; unclear D gene. The germline V and J ends were trimmed by 0 bases and 8 bases, with 5 bases remaining between them. The germline CDR1 and CDR2 sequences are MNHEY and SVGAGI. The CDR3 spans 12 residues. The CDR3 DNA follows: TGTGCCAGCAGTTACTCGAGGCATGAGCAGTTCTTA. It yields the protein CASSYSRHEQFL.

This clonotype turned up a few times. The chain has TRBV7-6 and TRBJ2-7; a possible D gene is TRBD1 (6 bases). Deletions cut 5 bases from V and 6 bases from J, with 14 bases between. The CDR3 has 13 amino acids. Germline-derived CDR1 and CDR2 are SGHVS and FNYEAQ. The CDR3 region is CASSRTGNSEQYF. The CDR3 DNA is TGTGCCAGCAGCCGAACAGGGAATTCCGAGCAGTACTTC.

The rearrangement links TRBV30 to TRBJ1-2, with D uncertain. The CDR3 is 14 amino acids. V lost 3 bases, J lost 1 base, and 12 bases lay in between. Germline V gene data show CDR1 as GTSNPN and CDR2 as SVGIG (reference sequence). The CDR3 DNA sequence: TGTGCCTGGAGCCCTGGTACCTATAACTATGGCTACACCTTC. It yields the protein CAWSPGTYNYGYTF. Drawing the rest from reference TRBV30 and TRBJ1-2, the complete variable domain is SQTIHQWPATLVQPVGSPLSLECTVEGTSNPNLYWYRQAAGRGLQLLFYSVGIGQISSEVPQNLSASRPQDRQFILSSKKLLLSDSGFYLCAWSPGTYNYGYTFGSGTRLTVV.

This chain links TRBV3-1 with TRBJ2-5; a weak D match, TRBD1 (5 bases). CDR3 length equals 15 residues. In germline, CDR1 is LGHDT, CDR2 YNNKEL (reference sequence). Trimming stripped 3 bases from V and 5 bases from J, with 16 bases between. The CDR3 is CASSQPTALGETQYF. The CDR3 nucleotides are TGTGCCAGCAGCCAGCCGACAGCGCTCGGGGAGACCCAGTACTTC.

This chain connects TRBV27 to TRBJ2-2, with D tentatively TRBD1 (5 bases). Trimming removed 6 bases from V and 3 bases from J, with 11 bases in between. The germline V gene encodes CDR1 MNHEY and CDR2 SMNVEV (reference sequence). The CDR3 extends over 14 amino acids. DNA of the CDR3: TGTGCCAGCAGGACTGGGGCATACACCGGGGAGCTGTTTTTT. This encodes CASRTGAYTGELFF.

Only a few counts were recorded for this clonotype. The J gene is TRBJ2-1, the V gene TRBV20-1; the match to TRBD2 covers 8 bases. J gave up 2 bases and V 0 bases, and 12 bases lay outside the gene matches. Germline assignment: CDR1 DFQATT and CDR2 SNEGSKA (reference sequence). The CDR3 sequence is 18 residues long. The CDR3 is CSARERGKPGLAYNEQFF. DNA of the CDR3: TGCAGTGCTAGAGAGAGGGGGAAACCGGGACTAGCCTACAATGAGCAGTTCTTC.

A remark on this clonotype: Relative to the germline gene, one junction end is altered; a read error may explain this. The rearrangement uses TRBV7-2 and TRBJ2-3, with 10 bases aligning to TRBD2. Germline V gene data show CDR1 as SGHTA and CDR2 as FQGNSA. This CDR3 is 15 amino acids long. The CDR3 DNA sequence: TGTGCCACCCTACTAGCGGGACAGGCCGCAGATATGCAGTATTTT. Its protein product is CATLLAGQAADMQYF.

V gene TRBV5-6 combines with J gene TRBJ2-7, with D hard to call. The length of the CDR3 is 15 residues. V was shortened by 1 base and J by 3 bases, with 14 bases between the two germline ends. Germline V gene lookup returns CDR1 SGHDT and CDR2 YYEEEE. The CDR3, as DNA: TGTGCCAGCAGCTTGATTTCAGTGGGCGACTACGAGCAGTACTTC. Its protein product is CASSLISVGDYEQYF.

This clonotype was counted only a few times. The V call is TRBV30, the J call TRBJ2-7; 12 nucleotides agree with TRBD1. Germline V lookup: CDR1 GTSNPN, CDR2 SVGIG (reference sequence). The J segment lost 6 bases and the V segment lost 5 bases, leaving 5 bases of the junction unmatched. This CDR3 spans 13 amino acids. The CDR3 nucleotides are TGTGCCTGGCAAGGGGGACAGGGGGCCGAGCAGTACTTC. This translates into CAWQGGQGAEQYF. Using reference TRBV30 and TRBJ2-7 for the parts outside the CDR3, the full variable domain is SQTIHQWPATLVQPVGSPLSLECTVEGTSNPNLYWYRQAAGRGLQLLFYSVGIGQISSEVPQNLSASRPQDRQFILSSKKLLLSDSGFYLCAWQGGQGAEQYFGPGTRLTVT.

The chain combines TRBV20-1 with TRBJ2-7; no firm D call. The CDR3 runs 15 residues. V lost 3 bases, J lost 3 bases, and 18 bases lay in between. Germline loops: CDR1 DFQATT, CDR2 SNEGSKA (reference sequence). The CDR3 sequence is CSASSQLGFDYEQYF. CDR3 coding DNA: TGCAGTGCTAGTTCACAGCTGGGTTTCGACTACGAGCAGTACTTC.

This clonotype has a handful of counts. The chain carries TRBV5-5 and TRBJ2-7, with 7 nucleotides matching TRBD1. There are 15 residues in the CDR3. V gave up 0 bases and J gave up 1 base; unmatched junction bases: 4. Germline V gene lookup returns CDR1 SGHKS and CDR2 YYEKEE (reference sequence). CDR3 in amino acids: CASSLVTGISYEQYF. The CDR3 DNA follows: TGTGCCAGCAGCTTGGTGACAGGGATTTCCTACGAGCAGTACTTC.

The rearrangement links TRBV2 to TRBJ2-1; D is unresolved. The germline V gene encodes CDR1 SNHLY and CDR2 FYNNEI. V shed 7 bases and J shed 4 bases, with 11 bases lying between them. This CDR3 region has 13 residues. The CDR3 protein is CASIGVDYNEQFF. The CDR3 DNA reads TGTGCCAGCATAGGAGTAGATTACAATGAGCAGTTCTTC.

This chain joins TRBV11-3 and TRBJ2-2; 7 bases match TRBD2. Germline V gene data show CDR1 as SGHNT and CDR2 as YENEEA. This CDR3 contains 15 residues. With V trimmed by 5 bases and J by 6 bases, 9 bases remained unmatched. The CDR3 nucleotides read TGTGCCAGCAGCCTCCGGGCGGGAGATTCCGGGGAGCTGTTTTTT. Protein: CASSLRAGDSGELFF.

This clonotype was counted a few times. This chain links TRBV7-9 with TRBJ2-3; 9 nucleotides line up with TRBD2. Trimming took 4 bases from V and 4 from J; bases not matched to a gene: 9. The CDR3 sequence is 16 residues long. Germline assignment: CDR1 SEHNR and CDR2 FQNEAQ (reference sequence). The CDR3 sequence: CASSSLAGGPADTQYF. CDR3 nucleotide sequence: TGTGCCAGCAGCTCACTCGCGGGGGGGCCCGCAGATACGCAGTATTTT.

The gene calls are TRBV7-9 and TRBJ2-1; tentatively, D is TRBD2 (6 bases). The ends were cut back, 1 base at V and 7 bases at J, with 11 bases in the middle. The CDR3 is 14 amino acids. CDR1 is SEHNR and CDR2 is FQNEAQ in the germline V gene (reference sequence). Here the CDR3 reads CASSLVSLANEQFF. DNA of the CDR3: TGTGCCAGCAGCTTAGTGTCACTAGCAAATGAGCAGTTCTTC.

The chain uses TRBV20-1 and TRBJ2-7, with D unclear. Germline loops: CDR1 DFQATT, CDR2 SNEGSKA (reference sequence). CDR3 length: 13 residues. V was pared by 2 bases and J by 0 bases, with 8 bases between. The CDR3 is CSARQARSYEQYF. CDR3 bases: TGCAGTGCTAGACAGGCCCGCTCCTACGAGCAGTACTTC.

The chain employs TRBV5-1 and TRBJ1-1; 9 bases agree with TRBD1. CDR1 and CDR2 (germline): SGHRS, YFSETQ. Trimming removed 3 bases from V and 7 bases from J; junction bases left unmatched: 4. This CDR3 has 13 amino acids. The CDR3 sequence: CASSSGTGFEAFF. CDR3 DNA: TGCGCCAGCAGCTCGGGGACAGGGTTTGAAGCTTTCTTT.

CDR3 sequence (DNA): TGTGCTAGTGGTTTCGGGCATTACGAGAACACTGAAGCTTTCTTT. Protein sequence: CASGFGHYENTEAFF. This rearrangement joins TRBV12-5 to TRBJ1-1, with D uncertain. Trimming cost V 3 bases and J 1 base, with 12 bases left between them. Germline CDR1 and CDR2: LGHNT and FRNRAP. The CDR3 is 15 amino acids. Filled out from reference TRBV12-5 and TRBJ1-1, the complete variable domain reads DARVTQTPRHKVTEMGQEVTMRCQPILGHNTVFWYRQTMMQGLELLAYFRNRAPLDDSGMPKDRFSAEMPDATLATLKIQPSEPRDSAVYFCASGFGHYENTEAFFGQGTRLTVV.

This clonotype was counted between two and nine times. J is TRBJ1-4 and V is TRBV6-1; 7 nucleotides align to TRBD1. Trimming cost V 10 bases and J 0 bases; bases outside gene matches: 14. This CDR3 has 17 residues. The germline gives CDR1 MNHNS, CDR2 SASEGT. The CDR3 region has the DNA TGTGCCACCCGTGACCGGACAGGCGTAGCAACTAATGAAAAACTGTTTTTT. It codes for CATRDRTGVATNEKLFF.

This clonotype has just a few counts. The CDR3 here is CSASARFSKGTNEKLFF. In nucleotides, the CDR3 is TGCAGTGCTAGCGCGAGGTTCTCGAAGGGGACTAATGAAAAACTGTTTTTT. This chain links TRBV20-1 with TRBJ1-4, with a weak D call TRBD1 (5 bases). Germline values: CDR1 DFQATT, CDR2 SNEGSKA (reference sequence). The ends were cut back, 3 bases at V and 2 bases at J, with 19 bases in the middle. This CDR3 contains 17 residues.